This T cell receptor (beta chain) was identified during a study of vaccination effects on CD4 cells after COVID-19. About the study: Of the BNT162b2 and mRNA-1273 vaccines, participants received two doses of one or the other.

Broader study findings: Few convalescent patients, and no early post-infection timepoints, were available to the study.

Using immunoSEQ multiplex PCR, the repertoire was profiled, and TCRdb retains in-frame clones only, with some absent. The sample lists around 23,000 clones; under 85% were seen once. V dropped 3 bases and J dropped 2 bases, with 16 bases sitting between them. CDR3 size: 15 residues. Germline-derived CDR1 and CDR2 are DFQATT and SNEGSKA (reference sequence). This clone was picked up a small number of times. Its antigen is not identified. In the ViraFEST assay, antigen-specific CD4+ clonotypes were identified by expansion after peptide-pool stimulation. On day 10 of culture, CD4+ T cells were separated out. PCR-confirmed SARS-CoV-2 infection occurred in the person between March and December 2020. Roughly 1.9 million PBMC were placed in each well, which was supplemented with approximately 10 IU/ml IL-2 and about 10 ug/ml peptides.

The chain uses TRBV20-1 and TRBJ1-2, with D maybe TRBD1 (6 bases). Sequences were derived from CD4+ T cells from PBMCs cultured with a peptide pool, sampled before COVID-19 vaccination. The sequence came from a human donor who had a prior SARS-CoV-2 infection. CDR3 region: CSASFRGDRNYGYTF. Here the CDR3 DNA reads TGCAGTGCTAGTTTCAGGGGTGATAGGAACTATGGCTACACCTTC.